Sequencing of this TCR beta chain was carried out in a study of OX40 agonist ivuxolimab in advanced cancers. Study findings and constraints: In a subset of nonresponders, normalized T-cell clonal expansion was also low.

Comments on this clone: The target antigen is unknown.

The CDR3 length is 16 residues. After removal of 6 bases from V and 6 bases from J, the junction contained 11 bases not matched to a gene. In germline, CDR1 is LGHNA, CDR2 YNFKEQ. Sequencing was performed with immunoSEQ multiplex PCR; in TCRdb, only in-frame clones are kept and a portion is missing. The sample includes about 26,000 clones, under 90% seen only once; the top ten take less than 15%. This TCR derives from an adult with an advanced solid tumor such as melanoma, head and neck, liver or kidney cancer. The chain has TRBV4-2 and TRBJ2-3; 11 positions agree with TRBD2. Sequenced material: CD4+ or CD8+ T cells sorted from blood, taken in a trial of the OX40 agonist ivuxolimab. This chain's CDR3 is CASRALSGGAGDTQYF. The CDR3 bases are TGTGCCAGCAGGGCCCTTAGCGGGGGGGCAGGGGATACGCAGTATTTT.